This paragraph reports one T cell receptor beta chain. Its antigen is unidentified. This sample was included in a study of blood T cells in healthy people across ages. It was with a sample-barcoded 5' primer and a J-beta primer mix that a second PCR of roughly 7 to 11 cycles was run. Each TCR beta cDNA got a 12-nucleotide random molecular identifier. TCRdb recomputed calls from the 5' RACE reads with MiXCR, one row per CDR3 protein. The sample has about 1.8 million distinct CDR3 sequences, around half seen once. Caucasian individuals from Russia who were healthy and aged about 6 to 100 acted as donors. General study results and limits: The fall in TCR beta diversity per million T cells was roughly linear with age.

The CDR3 extends over 17 amino acids. V lost 0 bases to trimming and J lost 3 bases; unmatched junction nucleotides: 8. In germline, CDR1 is LGHNA, CDR2 YSLEER. The sequencing sample was made of blood. The TCR comes from a middle-aged woman in good health. The rearrangement links TRBV4-3 to TRBJ2-5; 9 positions agree with TRBD1. The CDR3 here is CASSQDFTRTGEETQYF. The CDR3 DNA sequence: TGCGCCAGCAGCCAAGATTTTACCCGGACAGGGGAAGAGACCCAGTACTTC.